This T cell receptor (beta chain) is drawn from a study of T-cell memory formation after mild COVID-19. TCRdb re-called the 5' RACE reads with MiXCR, one entry per CDR3 protein. Seen here are some 100,000 distinct CDR3 sequences, roughly 10% observed once, and the top ten hold approximately 40%. This clonotype was counted between two and nine times. Sequenced material: PBMCs or a T cell subset sorted from them (not recorded which). The receptor comes from a man younger than 30 who had mild COVID-19 (a few samples of this study predate the infection). Cell type and time point are not known.

The CDR3: CASSAGLAEETQYF. CDR3 nucleotide sequence: TGTGCCAGCAGCGCGGGACTAGCGGAAGAGACCCAGTACTTC. The V and J genes are TRBV11-2 and TRBJ2-5; 11 bases map to TRBD2. The V gene's germline CDR1 is SGHAT and CDR2 FQNNGV. The CDR3 length is 14 residues. Losses at the gene ends were 5 bases for V and 3 bases for J; bases not matched to a gene: 2.